The source of this TCR beta chain is a study of cytomegalovirus exposure and HLA in healthy donors. Germline V CDR1 and CDR2: DFQATT, SNEGSKA (reference sequence). The CDR3 has 9 residues. The PCR contained 60 Vbeta and 13 Jbeta primers. Sequencing used immunoSEQ multiplex PCR; TCRdb keeps in-frame clones, though not all of them. The listing contains over 75,000 clones. Sequenced sample: PBMCs. The chain carries TRBV20-1 and TRBJ2-3; D might be TRBD2 (5 bases). The receptor was isolated from a man over 45 in good health and CMV-seronegative. CDR3 protein: CRTTDTQYF. CDR3 nucleotide sequence: TGCAGGACTACGGATACGCAGTATTTT.